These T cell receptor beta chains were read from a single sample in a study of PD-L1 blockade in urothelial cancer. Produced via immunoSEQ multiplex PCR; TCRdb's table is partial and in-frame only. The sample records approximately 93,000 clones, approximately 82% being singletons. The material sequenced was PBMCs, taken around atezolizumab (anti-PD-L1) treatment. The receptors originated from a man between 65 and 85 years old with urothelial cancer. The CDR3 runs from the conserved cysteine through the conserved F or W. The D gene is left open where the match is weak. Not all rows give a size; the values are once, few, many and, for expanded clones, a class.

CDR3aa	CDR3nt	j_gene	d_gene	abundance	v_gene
CAISSGQGNTEAFF	TGTGCCATCAGCTCGGGACAGGGGAACACTGAAGCTTTCTTT	TRBJ1-1	TRBD1	.	TRBV10-3
CASRERGFQETQYF	TGTGCCAGTAGAGAGCGGGGGTTCCAAGAGACCCAGTACTTC	TRBJ2-5	TRBD2	.	TRBV19
CASSLAPGNTEAFF	TGTGCCAGCAGCTTGGCCCCGGGGAACACTGAAGCTTTCTTT	TRBJ1-1	.	.	TRBV5-5
CASSPRLAGTNEQYF	TGTGCCAGCAGCCCCCGACTAGCGGGAACCAACGAGCAGTACTTC	TRBJ2-7	TRBD2	.	TRBV7-8
CASQTSGSSYEQYF	TGTGCCAGTCAAACTAGCGGGAGCTCCTACGAGCAGTACTTC	TRBJ2-7	TRBD2	.	TRBV27
CASSLVELGKETQYF	TGTGCCAGCAGCTTGGTGGAACTAGGGAAAGAGACCCAGTACTTC	TRBJ2-5	.	few	TRBV5-4
CASSTDRRGNTIYF	TGTGCCAGCAGCACGGACAGACGGGGAAACACCATATATTTT	TRBJ1-3	.	.	TRBV11-3
CASSQDLTTSGSGETQYF	TGCGCCAGCAGCCAAGATCTGACGACTAGCGGGAGTGGAGAGACCCAGTACTTC	TRBJ2-5	TRBD2	.	TRBV4-3
CASRKGGGARNEKLFF	TGTGCCAGTAGGAAGGGAGGGGGGGCGCGGAATGAAAAACTGTTTTTT	TRBJ1-4	.	.	TRBV19
CASSFATGDGYTF	TGTGCCAGCAGCTTTGCGACAGGGGATGGCTACACCTTC	TRBJ1-2	TRBD1	.	TRBV7-2
CASSLTAEGWETQYF	TGTGCCAGCAGCTTAACTGCGGAGGGGTGGGAGACCCAGTACTTC	TRBJ2-5	.	.	TRBV7-3
CASSLNPGDRAAFF	TGTGCCAGCAGCTTAAATCCCGGTGACAGAGCAGCTTTCTTT	TRBJ1-1	.	.	TRBV7-3
CARTGTRNTGELFF	TGTGCCCGGACGGGGACAAGAAACACCGGGGAGCTGTTTTTT	TRBJ2-2	.	.	TRBV30
CASSLVGGLAKNIQYF	TGTGCCAGCAGCTTAGTGGGGGGTCTAGCCAAAAACATTCAGTACTTC	TRBJ2-4	.	.	TRBV7-2
CASSPGTSKMEQYF	TGTGCCAGCTCACCGGGGACATCTAAAATGGAGCAGTACTTC	TRBJ2-7	.	many	TRBV18
CASSLGGGGNEQFF	TGTGCCAGCAGCCTAGGGGGAGGGGGCAATGAGCAGTTCTTC	TRBJ2-1	.	.	TRBV7-3
CASSSRTGGFRETQYF	TGTGCCAGCAGCTCCCGGACAGGGGGCTTTCGAGAGACCCAGTACTTC	TRBJ2-5	TRBD1	once	TRBV7-9
CASRTGYSYGYTF	TGTGCCAGCAGGACAGGGTACAGCTATGGCTACACCTTC	TRBJ1-2	TRBD1	.	TRBV6-1
CASSYGTIGGNTIYF	TGTGCCAGCAGTTACGGGACTATTGGTGGAAACACCATATATTTT	TRBJ1-3	.	.	TRBV6-5
CASSYTRADTQYF	TGTGCCAGTAGTTACACCCGGGCAGATACGCAGTATTTT	TRBJ2-3	.	once	TRBV19
CASSPYGNTEAFF	TGTGCCAGCAGTCCTTACGGGAACACTGAAGCTTTCTTT	TRBJ1-1	.	.	TRBV27
CASSYGGGRGTEAFF	TGTGCCAGCAGTTACGGGGGGGGAAGAGGTACTGAAGCTTTCTTT	TRBJ1-1	.	.	TRBV11-3
CASSAGGQSDTQYF	TGTGCCAGCAGTGCGGGGGGGCAATCAGATACGCAGTATTTT	TRBJ2-3	TRBD2	.	TRBV9
CASSLPRTGVGEQYF	TGTGCCAGCAGCCTACCCAGGACAGGGGTTGGCGAGCAGTACTTC	TRBJ2-7	TRBD1	.	TRBV7-2
CASSSTGFSKNIQYF	TGTGCCAGTAGCAGCACAGGGTTTTCCAAAAACATTCAGTACTTC	TRBJ2-4	.	few	TRBV19
CASSPRLTSGNTIYF	TGTGCCAGCAGCCCGCGACTCACATCTGGAAACACCATATATTTT	TRBJ1-3	.	.	TRBV9
CASSRRQNTEAFF	TGTGCCAGCAGTCGTAGACAGAACACTGAAGCTTTCTTT	TRBJ1-1	.	few	TRBV11-3
CASSLGLAGGKHTQYF	TGTGCCAGCAGCTTGGGACTAGCGGGAGGAAAACATACGCAGTATTTT	TRBJ2-3	TRBD2	.	TRBV7-9
CASSLEPGHMNTEAFF	TGCGCCAGCAGCTTGGAACCGGGACACATGAACACTGAAGCTTTCTTT	TRBJ1-1	.	.	TRBV5-1
CASSLGIRDEQYF	TGTGCCAGCAGCTTAGGCATCCGCGACGAGCAGTACTTC	TRBJ2-7	.	.	TRBV7-9
CASSVEIQGSRETQYF	TGTGCCAGCAGTGTCGAGATACAGGGGTCTAGGGAGACCCAGTACTTC	TRBJ2-5	TRBD1	.	TRBV6-4
CASSDGQGAYNEQFF	TGTGCCAGCAGTGATGGGCAGGGGGCCTACAATGAGCAGTTCTTC	TRBJ2-1	TRBD1	.	TRBV2
CASSRTSSGANVLTF	TGTGCCAGCTCCCGCACAAGCTCTGGGGCCAACGTCCTGACTTTC	TRBJ2-6	.	.	TRBV18
CASSSQMNTEAFF	TGCGCCAGCAGCTCACAGATGAACACTGAAGCTTTCTTT	TRBJ1-1	.	few	TRBV5-1
CASSPSGGRADTQYF	TGTGCCAGCAGCCCTAGCGGGGGGCGCGCAGATACGCAGTATTTT	TRBJ2-3	TRBD2	few	TRBV7-2
CASSSNRDYEQYF	TGTGCCAGCAGCTCTAACAGGGATTACGAGCAGTACTTC	TRBJ2-7	.	.	TRBV5-4
CASSPRGAGTEAFF	TGCGCCAGCAGCCCCCGGGGGGCGGGCACTGAAGCTTTCTTT	TRBJ1-1	.	.	TRBV4-1
CASSLDTTRGDTQYF	TGTGCCAGCAGCTTAGACACGACTAGAGGTGATACGCAGTATTTT	TRBJ2-3	.	.	TRBV11-2
CASSPTPGPYEQYF	TGTGCCAGCAGCCCAACCCCAGGGCCCTACGAGCAGTACTTC	TRBJ2-7	.	.	TRBV16
CASSLNLGGNTGELFF	TGTGCCAGCAGCTTAAACCTGGGAGGAAACACCGGGGAGCTGTTTTTT	TRBJ2-2	.	once	TRBV7-2
CASSLGAGLGLNTEAFF	TGTGCCAGCAGCTTAGGGGCAGGGCTTGGGCTGAACACTGAAGCTTTCTTT	TRBJ1-1	.	once	TRBV7-9
CSVQGGNQPQHF	TGCAGCGTACAGGGAGGCAATCAGCCCCAGCATTTT	TRBJ1-5	.	few	TRBV29-1
CASSQLAQGLNTEAFF	TGTGCCAGCAGTCAATTGGCACAGGGGTTGAACACTGAAGCTTTCTTT	TRBJ1-1	TRBD1	.	TRBV7-8
CASREQAGASYNEQFF	TGTGCCAGCAGGGAACAGGCGGGGGCGTCCTACAATGAGCAGTTCTTC	TRBJ2-1	.	.	TRBV6-1
CSAQSTDTQYF	TGCAGTGCCCAAAGCACAGATACGCAGTATTTT	TRBJ2-3	.	.	TRBV20-1
CASSPQGGETQYF	TGTGCCAGCAGCCCCCAGGGAGGAGAGACCCAGTACTTC	TRBJ2-5	.	.	TRBV5-4
CASSLVQAGDTQYF	TGCGCCAGCAGCTTGGTACAGGCAGGAGATACGCAGTATTTT	TRBJ2-3	.	once	TRBV5-1
CASRRAMGTDTQYF	TGTGCCAGCAGGCGAGCTATGGGCACAGATACGCAGTATTTT	TRBJ2-3	.	once	TRBV7-6
CASSPKQGAPYGYTF	TGTGCCAGCTCACCAAAACAGGGGGCCCCCTATGGCTACACCTTC	TRBJ1-2	TRBD1	.	TRBV18
CASGLSEETQYF	TGTGCTAGTGGTTTGTCCGAAGAGACCCAGTACTTC	TRBJ2-5	.	.	TRBV12-5